This T cell receptor beta chain was sequenced in a study of blood T cell repertoires in COVID-19. Overall study: Researchers got acute and convalescent COVID-19 samples from the United States, Italy and Spain. T cells, B-cell-depleted T cells, or PBMCs provided the cDNA or gDNA that served as material.

The length of the CDR3 is 16 residues. Germline V gene data show CDR1 as LGHNA and CDR2 as YSLEER. Trimming left V 4 bases short and J 4 bases short, with 19 bases between. Original analysis: Reference gene primer amplification gave nucleated cell count estimates. Using immunoSEQ multiplex PCR, the repertoire was profiled, and TCRdb retains in-frame clones only, with some absent. V and J calls and clone size are given by that table; D and trimming were obtained from the DNA. This table has just under 150,000 clones, around 87% appearing once. This receptor was taken from a woman in her forties or fifties with active or convalescent COVID-19. Sequenced material: peripheral blood. V usage is TRBV4-3 and J usage is TRBJ1-1, with a tentative D call TRBD1 (6 bases). DNA of the CDR3: TGCGCCAGCAGCCCGACATGGGGGGGCCTCGGCACTGAAGCTTTCTTT. Protein product: CASSPTWGGLGTEAFF.